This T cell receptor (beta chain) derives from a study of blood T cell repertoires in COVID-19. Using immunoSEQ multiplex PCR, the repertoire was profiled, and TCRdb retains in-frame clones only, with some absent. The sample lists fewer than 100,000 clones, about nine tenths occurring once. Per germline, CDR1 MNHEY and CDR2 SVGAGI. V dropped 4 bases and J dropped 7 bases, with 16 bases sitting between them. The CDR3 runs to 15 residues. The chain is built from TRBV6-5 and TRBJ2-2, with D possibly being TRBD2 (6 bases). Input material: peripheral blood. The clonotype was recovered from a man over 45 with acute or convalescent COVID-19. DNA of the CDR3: TGTGCCAGCAGTTTGCGGCCGCGGGATATCGGGGAGCTGTTTTTT. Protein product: CASSLRPRDIGELFF.